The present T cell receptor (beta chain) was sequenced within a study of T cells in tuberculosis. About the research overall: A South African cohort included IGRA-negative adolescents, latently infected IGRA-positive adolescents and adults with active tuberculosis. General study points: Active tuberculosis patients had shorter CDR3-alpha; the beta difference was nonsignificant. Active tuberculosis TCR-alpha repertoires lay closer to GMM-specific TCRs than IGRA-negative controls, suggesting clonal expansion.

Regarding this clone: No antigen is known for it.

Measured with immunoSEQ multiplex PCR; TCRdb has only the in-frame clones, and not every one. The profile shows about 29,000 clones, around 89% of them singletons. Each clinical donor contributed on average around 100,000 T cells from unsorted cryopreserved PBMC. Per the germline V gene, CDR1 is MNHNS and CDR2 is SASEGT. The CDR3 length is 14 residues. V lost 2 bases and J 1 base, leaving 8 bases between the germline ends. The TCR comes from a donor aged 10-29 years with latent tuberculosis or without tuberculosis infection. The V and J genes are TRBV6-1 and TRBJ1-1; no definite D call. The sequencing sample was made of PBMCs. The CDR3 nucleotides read TGTGCCAGCAGTGAAATCAACAGGAACACTGAAGCTTTCTTT. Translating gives CASSEINRNTEAFF.